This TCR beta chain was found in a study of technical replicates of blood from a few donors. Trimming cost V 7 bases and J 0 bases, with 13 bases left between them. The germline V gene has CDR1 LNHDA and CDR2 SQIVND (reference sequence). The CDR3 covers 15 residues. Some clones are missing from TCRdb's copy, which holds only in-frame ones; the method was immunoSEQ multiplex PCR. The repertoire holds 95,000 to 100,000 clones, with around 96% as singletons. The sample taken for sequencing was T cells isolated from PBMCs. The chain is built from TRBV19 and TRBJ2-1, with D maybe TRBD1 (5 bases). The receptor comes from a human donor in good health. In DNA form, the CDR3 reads TGTGCCAGTACCACAAGACAGAGCTCCTACAATGAGCAGTTCTTC. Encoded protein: CASTTRQSSYNEQFF. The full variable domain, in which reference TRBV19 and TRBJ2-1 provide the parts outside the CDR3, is DGGITQSPKYLFRKEGQNVTLSCEQNLNHDAMYWYRQDPGQGLRLIYYSQIVNDFQKGDIAEGYSVSREKKESFPLTVTSAQKNPTAFYLCASTTRQSSYNEQFFGPGTRLTVL.